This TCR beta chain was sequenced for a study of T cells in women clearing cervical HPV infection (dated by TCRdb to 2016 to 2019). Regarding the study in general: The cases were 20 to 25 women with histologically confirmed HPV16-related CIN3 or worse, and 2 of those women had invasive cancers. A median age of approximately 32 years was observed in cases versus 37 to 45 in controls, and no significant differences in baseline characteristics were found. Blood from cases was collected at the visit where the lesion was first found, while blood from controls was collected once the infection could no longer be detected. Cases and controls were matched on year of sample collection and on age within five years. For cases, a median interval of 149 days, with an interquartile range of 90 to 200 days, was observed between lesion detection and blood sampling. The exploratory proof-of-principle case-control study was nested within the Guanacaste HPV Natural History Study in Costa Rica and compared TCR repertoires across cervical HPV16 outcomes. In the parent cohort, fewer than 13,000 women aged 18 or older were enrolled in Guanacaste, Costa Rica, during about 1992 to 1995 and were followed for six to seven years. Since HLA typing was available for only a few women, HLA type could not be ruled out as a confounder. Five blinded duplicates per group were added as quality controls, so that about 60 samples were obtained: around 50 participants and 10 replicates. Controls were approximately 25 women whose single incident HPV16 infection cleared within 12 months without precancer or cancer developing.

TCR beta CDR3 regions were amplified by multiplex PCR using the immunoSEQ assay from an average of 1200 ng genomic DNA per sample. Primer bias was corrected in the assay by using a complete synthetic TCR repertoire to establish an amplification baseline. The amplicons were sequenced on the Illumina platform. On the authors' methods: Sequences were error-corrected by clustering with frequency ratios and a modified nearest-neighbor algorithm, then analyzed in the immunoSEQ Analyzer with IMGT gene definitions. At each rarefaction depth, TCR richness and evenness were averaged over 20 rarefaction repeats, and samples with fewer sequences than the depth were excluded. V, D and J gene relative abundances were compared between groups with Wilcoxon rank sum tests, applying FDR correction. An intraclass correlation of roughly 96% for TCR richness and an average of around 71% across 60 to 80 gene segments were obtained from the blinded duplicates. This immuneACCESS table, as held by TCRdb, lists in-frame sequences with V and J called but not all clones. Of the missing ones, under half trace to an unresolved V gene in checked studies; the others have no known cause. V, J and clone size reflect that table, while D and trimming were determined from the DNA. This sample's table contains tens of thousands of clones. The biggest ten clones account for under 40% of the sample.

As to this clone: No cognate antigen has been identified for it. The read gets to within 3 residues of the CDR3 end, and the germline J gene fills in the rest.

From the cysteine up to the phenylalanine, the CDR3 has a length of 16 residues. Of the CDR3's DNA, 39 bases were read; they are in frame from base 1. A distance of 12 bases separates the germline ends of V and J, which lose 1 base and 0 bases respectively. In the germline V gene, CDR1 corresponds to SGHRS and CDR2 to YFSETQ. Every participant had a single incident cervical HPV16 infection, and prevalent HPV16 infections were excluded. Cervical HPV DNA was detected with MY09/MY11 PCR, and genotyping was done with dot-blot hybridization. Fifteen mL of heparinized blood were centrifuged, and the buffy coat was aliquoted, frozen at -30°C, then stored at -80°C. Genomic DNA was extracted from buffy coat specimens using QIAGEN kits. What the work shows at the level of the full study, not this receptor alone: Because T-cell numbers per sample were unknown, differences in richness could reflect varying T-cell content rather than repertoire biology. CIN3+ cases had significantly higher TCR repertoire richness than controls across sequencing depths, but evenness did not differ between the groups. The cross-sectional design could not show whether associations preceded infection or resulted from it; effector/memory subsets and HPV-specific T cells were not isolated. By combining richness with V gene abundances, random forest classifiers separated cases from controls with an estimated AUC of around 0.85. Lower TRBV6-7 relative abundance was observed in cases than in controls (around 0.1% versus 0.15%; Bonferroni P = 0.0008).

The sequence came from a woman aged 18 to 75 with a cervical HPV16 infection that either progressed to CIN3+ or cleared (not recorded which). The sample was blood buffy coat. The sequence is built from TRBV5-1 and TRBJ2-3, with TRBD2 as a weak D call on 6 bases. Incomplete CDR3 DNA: TGCGCCAGCAGCTTGAGGCCTAGCGAAAGCACAGATACG. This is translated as CASSLRPSESTDT. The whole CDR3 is CASSLRPSESTDTQYF.